This TCR beta chain was identified in a study of OX40 agonist ivuxolimab in advanced cancers. Across the study: Ivuxolimab is an agonistic anti-OX40 (CD134) antibody, and patients were treated with it. Patients with hepatocellular carcinoma, melanoma, renal cell or head and neck cancer made up the dose-escalation patients. Study-wide points: On average, CD8+ T cells showed a greater number of expanded clones than CD4+.

Sampling of blood occurred at baseline, cycle 4 day 1, and cycle 7 day 1. This CDR3 region has 13 residues. Germline V gives CDR1 MNHEY, CDR2 SVGAGI. V was pared by 5 bases and J by 2 bases, with 3 bases of the junction left unmatched. Measured with immunoSEQ multiplex PCR; TCRdb has only the in-frame clones, and not every one. The table includes about 23,000 clones, less than 90% detected once. Points on this clone: Its antigen remains unknown.

The V gene is TRBV6-5, the J gene TRBJ2-7; the match to TRBD1 covers 7 bases. This TCR derives from an adult with an advanced solid tumor such as melanoma, head and neck, liver or kidney cancer. Specimen: CD4+ or CD8+ T cells sorted from blood, collected in a trial of the OX40 agonist ivuxolimab. DNA of the CDR3: TGTGCCAGCAGTCTCGACAGGGCCTACGAGCAGTACTTC. Translation: CASSLDRAYEQYF.